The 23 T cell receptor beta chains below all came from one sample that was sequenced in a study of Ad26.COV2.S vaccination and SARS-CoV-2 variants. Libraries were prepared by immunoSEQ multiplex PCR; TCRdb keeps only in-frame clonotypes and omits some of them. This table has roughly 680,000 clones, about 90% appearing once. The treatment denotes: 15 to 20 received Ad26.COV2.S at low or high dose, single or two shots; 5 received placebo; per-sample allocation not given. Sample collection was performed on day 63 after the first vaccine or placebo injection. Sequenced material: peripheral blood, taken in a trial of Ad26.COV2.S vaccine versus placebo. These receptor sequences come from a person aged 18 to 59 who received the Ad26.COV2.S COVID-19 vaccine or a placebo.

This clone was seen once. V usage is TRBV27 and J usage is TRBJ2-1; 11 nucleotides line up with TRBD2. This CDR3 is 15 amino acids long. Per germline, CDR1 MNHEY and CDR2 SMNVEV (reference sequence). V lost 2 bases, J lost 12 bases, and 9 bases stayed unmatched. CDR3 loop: CASSLNLAGGPVQFF. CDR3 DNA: TGTGCCAGCAGTTTAAACCTAGCGGGGGGACCAGTGCAGTTCTTC.

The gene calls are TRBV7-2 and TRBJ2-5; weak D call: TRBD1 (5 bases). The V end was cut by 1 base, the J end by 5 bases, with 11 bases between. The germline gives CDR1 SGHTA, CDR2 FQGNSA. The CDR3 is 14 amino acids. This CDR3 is CASSLEWGRETQYF. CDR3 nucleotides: TGTGCCAGCAGCTTAGAGTGGGGCCGGGAGACCCAGTACTTC.

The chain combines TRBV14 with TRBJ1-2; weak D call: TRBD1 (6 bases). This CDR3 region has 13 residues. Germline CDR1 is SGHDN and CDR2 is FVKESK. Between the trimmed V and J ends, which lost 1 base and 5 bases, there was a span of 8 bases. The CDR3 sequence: CASSQVGQYGYTF. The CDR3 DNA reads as TGTGCCAGCAGCCAAGTCGGACAGTATGGCTACACCTTC.

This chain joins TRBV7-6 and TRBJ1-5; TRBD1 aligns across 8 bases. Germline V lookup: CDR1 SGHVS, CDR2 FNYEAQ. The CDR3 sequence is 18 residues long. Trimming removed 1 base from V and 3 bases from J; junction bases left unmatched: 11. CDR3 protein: CASSLGAGGAVVNQPQHF. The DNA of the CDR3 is TGTGCCAGCAGCTTAGGGGCAGGGGGCGCAGTGGTCAATCAGCCCCAGCATTTT. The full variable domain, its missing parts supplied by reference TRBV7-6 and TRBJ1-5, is GAGVSQSPRYKVTKRGQDVALRCDPISGHVSLYWYRQALGQGPEFLTYFNYEAQQDKSGLPNDRFSAERPEGSISTLTIQRTEQRDSAMYRCASSLGAGGAVVNQPQHFGDGTRLSIL.

Written as DNA, the CDR3 is TGTGCCAGCAGTCCCAAGGTGGGGGCCTACGAGCAGTACTTC. Translated: CASSPKVGAYEQYF. The V and J genes are TRBV7-6 and TRBJ2-7; possibly TRBD1 or TRBD2 for D (5 bases each). V lost 6 bases and J 2 bases, leaving 14 bases between the germline ends. Germline CDR1 is SGHVS and CDR2 is FNYEAQ. The CDR3 has 14 amino acids.

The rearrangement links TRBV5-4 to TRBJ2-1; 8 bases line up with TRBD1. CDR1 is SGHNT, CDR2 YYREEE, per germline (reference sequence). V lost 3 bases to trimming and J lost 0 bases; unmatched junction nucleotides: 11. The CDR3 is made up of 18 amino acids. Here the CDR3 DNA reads TGTGCCAGCAGCTCCCCACAAAGACAGGGGAGCTCCTACAATGAGCAGTTCTTC. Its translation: CASSSPQRQGSSYNEQFF.

In DNA, the CDR3 is TGCGCCAGCAGCTTCTCTGAACAGTACAATGAGCAGTTCTTC. It specifies CASSFSEQYNEQFF. The chain employs TRBV5-1 and TRBJ2-1, with D unclear. Germline lookup yields CDR1 SGHRS and CDR2 YFSETQ. V lost 2 bases and J 4 bases, leaving 10 bases between the germline ends. The CDR3 spans 14 residues.

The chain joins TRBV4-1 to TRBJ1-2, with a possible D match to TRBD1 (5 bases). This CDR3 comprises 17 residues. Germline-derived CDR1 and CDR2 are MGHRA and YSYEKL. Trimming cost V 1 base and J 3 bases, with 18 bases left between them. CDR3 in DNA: TGCGCCAGCAGCCAAGTGGGGGGTCGCGAGGCGGACTATGGCTACACCTTC. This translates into CASSQVGGREADYGYTF.

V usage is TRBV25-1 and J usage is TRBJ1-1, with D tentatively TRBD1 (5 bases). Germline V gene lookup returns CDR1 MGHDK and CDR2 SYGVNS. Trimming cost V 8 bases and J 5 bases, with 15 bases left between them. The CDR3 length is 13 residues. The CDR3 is CASSGSTWTEAFF. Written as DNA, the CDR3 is TGTGCCAGCTCAGGGAGTACATGGACTGAAGCTTTCTTT.

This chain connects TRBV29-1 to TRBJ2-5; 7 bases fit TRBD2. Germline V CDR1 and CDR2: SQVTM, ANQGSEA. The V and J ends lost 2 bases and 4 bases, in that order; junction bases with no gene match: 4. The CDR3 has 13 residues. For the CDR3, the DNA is TGCAGCGTTGAAAGGCTAGCGGCAGAGACCCAGTACTTC. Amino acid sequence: CSVERLAAETQYF.

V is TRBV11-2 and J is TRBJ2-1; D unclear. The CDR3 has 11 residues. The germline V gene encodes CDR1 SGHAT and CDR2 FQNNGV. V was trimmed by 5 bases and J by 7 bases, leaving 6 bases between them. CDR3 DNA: TGTGCCAGCAGCGTTAGGAATGAGCAGTTCTTC. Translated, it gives CASSVRNEQFF. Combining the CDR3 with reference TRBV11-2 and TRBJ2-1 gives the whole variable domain EAGVAQSPRYKIIEKRQSVAFWCNPISGHATLYWYQQILGQGPKLLIQFQNNGVVDDSQLPKDRFSAERLKGVDSTLKIQPAKLEDSAVYLCASSVRNEQFFGPGTRLTVL.

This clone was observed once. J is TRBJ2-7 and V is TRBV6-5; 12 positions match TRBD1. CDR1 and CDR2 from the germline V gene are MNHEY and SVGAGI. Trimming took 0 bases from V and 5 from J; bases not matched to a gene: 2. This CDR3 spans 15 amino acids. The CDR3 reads CASSYSGTGGHEQYF. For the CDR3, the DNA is TGTGCCAGCAGTTACTCCGGGACAGGGGGCCACGAGCAGTACTTC.

The CDR3, as DNA: TGTGCCAGCAGCTTAGCGGGGGGACTGTCCTACGAGCAGTACTTC. This sequence encodes CASSLAGGLSYEQYF. The chain employs TRBV7-9 and TRBJ2-7; D is perhaps TRBD2 (6 bases). Between the trimmed V and J ends, which lost 0 bases and 1 base, there was a span of 10 bases. From germline, CDR1 is SEHNR and CDR2 FQNEAQ (reference sequence). This CDR3 has 15 residues. Full variable domain (remainder filled in from reference TRBV7-9 and TRBJ2-7): DTGVSQNPRHKITKRGQNVTFRCDPISEHNRLYWYRQTLGQGPEFLTYFQNEAQLEKSRLLSDRFSAERPKGSFSTLEIQRTEQGDSAMYLCASSLAGGLSYEQYFGPGTRLTVT.

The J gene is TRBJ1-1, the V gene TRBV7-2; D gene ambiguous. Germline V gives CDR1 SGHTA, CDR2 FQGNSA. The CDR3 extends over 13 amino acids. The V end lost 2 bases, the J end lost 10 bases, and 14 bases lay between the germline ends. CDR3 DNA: TGTGCCAGCAGCTTAACGGAGGGCCTTTTAGCTTTCTTT. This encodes CASSLTEGLLAFF.

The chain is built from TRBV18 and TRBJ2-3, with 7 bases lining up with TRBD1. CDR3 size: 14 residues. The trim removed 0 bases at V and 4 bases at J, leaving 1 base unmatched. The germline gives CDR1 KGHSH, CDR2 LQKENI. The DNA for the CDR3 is TGTGCCAGCTCACCACCGGGACAGTCAGATACGCAGTATTTT. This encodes CASSPPGQSDTQYF.

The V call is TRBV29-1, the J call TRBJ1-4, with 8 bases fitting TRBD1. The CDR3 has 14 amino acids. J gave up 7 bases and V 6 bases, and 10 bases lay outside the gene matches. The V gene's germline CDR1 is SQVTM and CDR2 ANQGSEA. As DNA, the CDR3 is TGCAGCGTACGCGGACAGGGAAAGGGTGAAAAACTGTTTTTT. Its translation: CSVRGQGKGEKLFF.

The CDR3 DNA is TGTGCCAGCAGCTTACCCCGCGCCTACGAGCAGTACTTC. This sequence encodes CASSLPRAYEQYF. This chain joins TRBV7-2 and TRBJ2-7, with D unclear. Germline lookup yields CDR1 SGHTA and CDR2 FQGNSA. V was trimmed by 2 bases and J by 2 bases, leaving 7 bases between them. CDR3 size: 13 residues.

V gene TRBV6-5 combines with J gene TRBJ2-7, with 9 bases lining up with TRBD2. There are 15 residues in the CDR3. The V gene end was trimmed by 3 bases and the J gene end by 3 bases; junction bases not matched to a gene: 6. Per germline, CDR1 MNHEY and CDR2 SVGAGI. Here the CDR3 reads CASSYASSGGYEQYF. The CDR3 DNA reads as TGTGCCAGCAGTTATGCGAGTAGCGGGGGCTACGAGCAGTACTTC.

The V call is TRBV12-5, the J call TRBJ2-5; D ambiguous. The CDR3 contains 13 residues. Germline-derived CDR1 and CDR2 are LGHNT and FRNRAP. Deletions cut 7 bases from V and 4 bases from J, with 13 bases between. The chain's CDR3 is CASAFGEIETQYF. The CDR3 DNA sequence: TGTGCTAGTGCCTTCGGCGAAATAGAGACCCAGTACTTC.

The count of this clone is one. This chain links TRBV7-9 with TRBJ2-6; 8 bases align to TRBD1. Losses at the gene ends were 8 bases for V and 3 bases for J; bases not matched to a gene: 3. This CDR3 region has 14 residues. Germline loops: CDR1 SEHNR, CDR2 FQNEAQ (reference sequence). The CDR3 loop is CASETGVGANVLTF. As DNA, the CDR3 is TGTGCCAGCGAGACAGGGGTTGGGGCCAACGTCCTGACTTTC.

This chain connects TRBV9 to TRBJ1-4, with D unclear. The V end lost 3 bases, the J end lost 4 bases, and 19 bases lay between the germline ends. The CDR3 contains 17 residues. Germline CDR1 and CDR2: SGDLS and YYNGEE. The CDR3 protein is CASSARESSQHNEKLFF. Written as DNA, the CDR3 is TGTGCCAGCAGCGCGAGGGAGTCTTCACAGCATAATGAAAAACTGTTTTTT.

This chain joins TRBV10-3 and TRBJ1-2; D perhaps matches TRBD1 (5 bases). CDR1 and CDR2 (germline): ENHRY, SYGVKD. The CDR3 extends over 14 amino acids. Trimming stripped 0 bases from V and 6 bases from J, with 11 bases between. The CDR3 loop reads CAISESVGAHGYTF. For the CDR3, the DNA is TGTGCCATCAGTGAGTCCGTAGGGGCGCATGGCTACACCTTC.

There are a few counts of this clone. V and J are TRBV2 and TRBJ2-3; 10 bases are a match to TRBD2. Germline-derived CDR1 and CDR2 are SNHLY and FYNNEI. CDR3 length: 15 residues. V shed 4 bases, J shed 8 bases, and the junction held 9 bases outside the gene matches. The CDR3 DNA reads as TGTGCCAGCAGTGGCAGCGGGGGGGCGATGAGTACGCAGTATTTT. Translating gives CASSGSGGAMSTQYF.